This T cell receptor (beta chain) was observed in a study of control samples from healthy donors and cancer patients. The data were produced by immunoSEQ multiplex PCR, yet TCRdb's version contains in-frame clones alone and is incomplete. The data show some 100,000 clones, approximately 90% seen once. The CDR3 length is 14 residues. CDR1 and CDR2 (germline): GTSNPN, SVGIG (reference sequence). Trimming took off 4 bases at V and 4 bases at J, with 16 bases between the two ends. The sequence came from a human donor in good health. The donor label of this sample is uncertain. Sequencing was done on a sample of blood. The chain has TRBV30 and TRBJ2-5; D is ambiguous. The CDR3 loop is CAWKLRLTRETQYF. CDR3 bases: TGTGCCTGGAAGCTCAGATTGACGCGAGAGACCCAGTACTTC.